The T cell receptor beta chain under discussion was sequenced for a study of cytomegalovirus exposure and HLA in healthy donors (dated by TCRdb to about 2017). Turning to the overall study: An earlier analysis of roughly 500 of the donors reported approximately 280 Gb of sequence data and 100 million to 120 million unique TCR beta sequences obtained from 150 million to 200 million T cells. The study was designed to test whether signatures of past pathogen exposure could be identified by cataloging public T cell receptors. Because of strong linkage in the cohort, five DR-DQ haplotypes were treated as single units for association and clustering. A later genetic analysis used genome-wide SNP genotypes for about 60% of the roughly 670 donors, treating that subset as a discovery cohort. The study used immunosequencing to profile the T cell repertoires of 670 or so subjects and linked those repertoires to cytomegalovirus serostatus. Typing coverage varied by locus: about 629-630 donors for A, B, C, DRB1 and DQB1; approximately 500 for DQA1; 606 for DPA1; about 450 for DPB1. HLA typing included class I and class II loci at four-digit resolution. Among 300 to 450 genotyped donors of the cohort, an average of roughly 240,000 unique TCR beta nucleotide sequences were sequenced per donor, about a sixth of them non-productive. All discovery cohort repertoires had been generated on a single sequencing platform. To predict cytomegalovirus infection status, the study brought together high-throughput TCR immunosequencing, statistical association of individual TCRs with disease status, and machine learning. Rather than using new phenotypic data, the later analysis identified candidate immune exposures from TCR beta sequences and from how often those sequences occurred across donors. A later analysis re-examined previously published TCR beta repertoires from 600 to 700 donors and added high-resolution HLA genotyping to investigate patterns of TCR occurrence. Among the roughly 390 genotyped donors, more than 70% belonged to the genetic ancestry cluster associated with self-reported Caucasian donors. To decide whether each TCR beta V gene segment behaved as functional or pseudogenic, an earlier analysis of several hundred of the donors relied on high-throughput TCR beta sequencing. Approximately 330 gigabases of sequencing data and around 90 million unique TCR sequences made up an early release that covered about 640 HLA-typed donors. Alongside the repertoire data, information on donor age, sex, ethnicity and CMV serostatus was compiled. Besides the first cohort of hundreds of subjects, a separate validation cohort made up of roughly 130 different subjects was used. General conclusions and limits of the study: The authors suggested that the approach could potentially be extended to other disease states and immunological phenotypes. A later analysis reported that several top co-occurrence clusters appeared linked to parvovirus B19, influenza, CMV and Epstein-Barr virus. A further reported finding was that TCR beta sequences accurately predicted the HLA-A and HLA-B alleles for most subjects in the first cohort. Because HLA typing was missing for some donors at each locus, association tests included only the typed subset. Compared with equally common non-associated chains, HLA-associated TCR beta chains in a later analysis were more clonally expanded and had lower generation probabilities. In an earlier analysis of 587 of the donors, most TCR beta V segments appeared in productive rearrangements about 87% or about 30% of the time, broadly matching IMGT annotations. For the cohort, immune exposure information was limited to CMV serostatus. V-gene and J-gene trimming of TCR beta chains was associated with a missense DCLRE1C variant in a later genetic analysis, and the association was replicated in an independent cohort. In a later genetic analysis, fewer N-insertions in productive TCRs were reported among donors in an Asian-associated ancestry cluster than the approximately 630-donor mean. Because counts were too low, some 16 rarely observed V segments, including chromosome 9 orphons, were excluded from the earlier analysis of several hundred of the donors. Correlated functional status among segregating V segments might be attributable to linkage disequilibrium, but an unknown experimental factor could not be ruled out. A later analysis found that most CMV-associated TCR beta chains appeared HLA-restricted, with HLA associations seemingly driven largely by CMV exposure. The presence/absence analyses assumed that sequencing depth was roughly uniform across donors, and that assumption may not be true. The sequencing pipeline was judged likely to have produced a cluster of highly shared sequence variants as a technical artifact. Most TCR sequences were observed very rarely across donors, whereas some public TCRs were present in many individuals. At a false discovery rate of 0.05, a later analysis linked under 20,000 TCR beta sequences to specific HLA alleles. Three of the identified cytomegalovirus-associated TCR beta chains were confirmed in vitro to be specific for cytomegalovirus antigens. The classifier was reported to diagnose cytomegalovirus status with high specificity and sensitivity in both the original cohort and the validation cohort. The study listed over 150 TCR beta chains as associated with cytomegalovirus. When HLA alleles, especially DR and DQ, strongly co-occurred, attributing TCR associations to individual alleles was difficult. In a later analysis, TCR association rates were found to vary across HLA loci, with the most associated TCRs seen for DRB1 alleles and the fewest for HLA-C alleles. Because the 87-base-pair reads could not distinguish some IMGT-functional V segments, including TRBV6-2 and TRBV6-3, those segments were excluded. The cohort was sequenced for TCR beta chains only, and without alpha or paired-chain data the features that could be detected were limited.

The CDR1 and CDR2 encoded by the germline V gene are SGDLS and YYNGEE. The CDR3 runs 14 amino acids, cysteine and phenylalanine included. Solely the CDR3 DNA is kept, with 42 bases framed from the first base. At the junction V is shortened by 3 bases and J by 6 bases, with 15 bases in between. Remarks on this clone: Its antigen is still unknown.

The cohort was made up of 666 healthy bone marrow donors. All cohort members were sampled while nominally healthy, although unrecorded immune exposures were likely present. The donor was CMV seronegative and was included in the group of 352 seronegative cohort members. Every donor gave a peripheral blood sample, and the peripheral blood mononuclear cells from that sample were used for TCR beta sequencing. Genomic DNA extraction from the blood cell samples was performed with the Qiagen DNeasy Blood Extraction Kit. The library was obtained by the immunoSEQ multiplex PCR assay. For the multiplex PCR, a mixture combining 60 forward primers for TCR Vbeta segments and 13 reverse primers for TCR Jbeta segments was used. A multiplex PCR assay on genomic DNA amplified the CDR3 region of rearranged TCR beta genes. Amplified TCR beta libraries were sequenced as 87-base-pair reads on the Illumina HiSeq System. The study's processing was this. A later analysis counted some 74 million unique TCR beta chains across the 600 to 850 repertoires, and around 9.9 million of these chains were shared by at least two donors. Raw reads were error-corrected and collapsed into unique sequences with a nearest-neighbor algorithm that merged closely related sequences to remove PCR and sequencing errors. Alignment of CDR3 sequences to IMGT reference sequences was used to assign V, D and J gene segments. For a sequence to be retained, a match of at least six nucleotides was required to both a V gene segment and a J gene segment. A rearrangement was called productive if the CDR3 had no stop codons and remained in frame with V and J, and every other rearrangement was called non-productive. CDR3 was defined by IMGT convention, running from the second conserved V-encoded cysteine to the conserved J-encoded phenylalanine. In an earlier analysis of 587 of the donors, sequences lacking an unambiguous match to a single V gene segment were excluded. In an earlier analysis of more than 500 of the donors, a V segment was called functional when productive rearrangements were above 56.7%, and segregating when the standard deviation between donors exceeded 5%. A statistical classification framework was built to diagnose cytomegalovirus status from the catalog of TCR beta chain sequences. In a later analysis, V and J genes were assigned by comparing TCR nucleotide sequences against IMGT/GENE-DB human TR gene sequences. In a later analysis, CDR3 sequences and most-parsimonious VDJ recombination scenarios were assigned using the TCRdist pipeline. A later analysis defined each TCR beta chain by its CDR3 amino acid sequence plus V-gene family, and excluded reads lacking a unique V-gene family. To address suspected cross-contamination and a sequencing artifact, a later analysis removed 592 highly shared, low-generation-probability nucleotide sequences. A later analysis calculated a clonal expansion index for each public chain from normalized within-repertoire ranks of inferred template counts. In a later analysis, generation probabilities were computed using a VDJ recombination model fitted to out-of-frame rearrangements, and the results were checked against IGoR. A later analysis scored TCR-TCR, TCR-HLA and TCR-CMV co-occurrence with hypergeometric tests, applying a repertoire-size bias correction to TCR pairs. In a later analysis, false discovery rates were estimated by permuting HLA or CMV assignments 20 times. In a later analysis, co-occurring TCRs were grouped using DBSCAN, with TCRdist sequence similarity added in when clustering inside HLA-allele-positive subsets. Repertoires with fewer than 30,000 or more than 120,000 public chains were left out of co-occurrence clustering, as were five repertoires with anomalous nucleotide sharing. In TCRdb, the immuneACCESS table is reduced to in-frame sequences with V and J assigned. These tables do not hold every clone; where another copy was compared, an unresolved V gene accounts for under half, and the others remain unexplained. That table gives V, J and clone size, and the DNA gave D and trimming. The sample's table lists a count of some 130,000 clones. 1.5% to 2% of the sample rests with the top ten.

This chain is built from TRBV9 and TRBJ1-1, with a weak D call of TRBD1 (6 bases match). The receptor's source is a man aged 18 to 35 in good health and CMV-seronegative. Material: PBMCs. The nucleotide sequence reads TGTGCCAGCAGCGCCCAACAGGGACGCGCTGAAGCTTTCTTT. Its protein reads: CASSAQQGRAEAFF.